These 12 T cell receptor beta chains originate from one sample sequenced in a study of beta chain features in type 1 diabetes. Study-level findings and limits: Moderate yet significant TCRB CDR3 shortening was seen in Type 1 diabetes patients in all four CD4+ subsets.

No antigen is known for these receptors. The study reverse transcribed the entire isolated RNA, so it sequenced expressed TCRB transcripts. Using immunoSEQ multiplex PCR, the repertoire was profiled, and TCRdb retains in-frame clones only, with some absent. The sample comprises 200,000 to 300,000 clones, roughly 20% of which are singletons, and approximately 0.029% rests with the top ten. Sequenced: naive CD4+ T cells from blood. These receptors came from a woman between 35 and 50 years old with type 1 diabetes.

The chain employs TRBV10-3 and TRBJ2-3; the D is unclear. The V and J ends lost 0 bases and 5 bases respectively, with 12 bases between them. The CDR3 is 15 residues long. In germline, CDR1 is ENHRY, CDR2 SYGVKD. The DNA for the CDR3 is TGTGCCATCAGTGAGTCACGTCGTGGCGGAGATACGCAGTATTTT. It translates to CAISESRRGGDTQYF.

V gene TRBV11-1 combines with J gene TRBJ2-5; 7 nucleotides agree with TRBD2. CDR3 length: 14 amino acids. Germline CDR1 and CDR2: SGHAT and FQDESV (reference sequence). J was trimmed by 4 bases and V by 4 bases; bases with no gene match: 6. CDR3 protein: CASSSGLVVETQYF. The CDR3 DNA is TGTGCCAGCAGCTCTGGACTAGTGGTAGAGACCCAGTACTTC.

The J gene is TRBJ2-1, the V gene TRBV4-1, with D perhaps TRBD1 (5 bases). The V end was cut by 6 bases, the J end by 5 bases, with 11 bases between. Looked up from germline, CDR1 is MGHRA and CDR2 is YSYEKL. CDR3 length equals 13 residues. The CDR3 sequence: CASRLPGNNEQFF. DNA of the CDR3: TGCGCCAGCAGATTACCAGGGAACAATGAGCAGTTCTTC.

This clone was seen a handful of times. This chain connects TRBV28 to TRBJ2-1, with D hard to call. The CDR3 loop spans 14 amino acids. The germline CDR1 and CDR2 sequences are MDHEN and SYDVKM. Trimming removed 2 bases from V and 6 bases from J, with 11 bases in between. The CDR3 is CASSLVWQSNEQFF. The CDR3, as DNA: TGTGCCAGCAGTTTAGTGTGGCAGTCCAATGAGCAGTTCTTC.

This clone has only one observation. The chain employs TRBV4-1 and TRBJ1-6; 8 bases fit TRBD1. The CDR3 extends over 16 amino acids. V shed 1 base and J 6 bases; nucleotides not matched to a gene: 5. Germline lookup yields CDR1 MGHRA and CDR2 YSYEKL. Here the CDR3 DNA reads TGCGCCAGCAGCCAAGGTCAGGGGGCGCGTAATTCACCCCTCCACTTT. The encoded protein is CASSQGQGARNSPLHF.

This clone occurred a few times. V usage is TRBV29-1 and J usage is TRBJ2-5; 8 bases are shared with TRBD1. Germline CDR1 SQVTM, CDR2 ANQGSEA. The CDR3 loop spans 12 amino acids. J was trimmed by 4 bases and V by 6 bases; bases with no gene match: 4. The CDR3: CSVTGGGETQYF. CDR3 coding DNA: TGCAGCGTCACAGGGGGAGGAGAGACCCAGTACTTC.

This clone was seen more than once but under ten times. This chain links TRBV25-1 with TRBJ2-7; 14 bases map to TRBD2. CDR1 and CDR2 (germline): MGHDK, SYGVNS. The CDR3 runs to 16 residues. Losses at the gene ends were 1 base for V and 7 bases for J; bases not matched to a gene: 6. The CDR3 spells CASSEWGLAGEGEQYF. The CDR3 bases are TGTGCCAGCAGTGAATGGGGACTAGCGGGAGAGGGGGAGCAGTACTTC.

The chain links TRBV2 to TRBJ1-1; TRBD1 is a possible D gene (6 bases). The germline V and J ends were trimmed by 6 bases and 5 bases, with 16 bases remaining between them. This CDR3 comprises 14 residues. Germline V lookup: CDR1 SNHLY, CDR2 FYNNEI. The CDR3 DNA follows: TGTGCCAGCAGCCTAGGGGGATGGGGAACTGAAGCTTTCTTT. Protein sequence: CASSLGGWGTEAFF.

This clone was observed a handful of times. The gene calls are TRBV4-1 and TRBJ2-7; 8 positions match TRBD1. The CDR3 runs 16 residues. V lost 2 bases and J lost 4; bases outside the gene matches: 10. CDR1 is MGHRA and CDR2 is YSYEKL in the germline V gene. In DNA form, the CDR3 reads TGCGCCAGCAGCCAAATGTGGGCAGGGGGCGGGTACGAGCAGTACTTC. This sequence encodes CASSQMWAGGGYEQYF.

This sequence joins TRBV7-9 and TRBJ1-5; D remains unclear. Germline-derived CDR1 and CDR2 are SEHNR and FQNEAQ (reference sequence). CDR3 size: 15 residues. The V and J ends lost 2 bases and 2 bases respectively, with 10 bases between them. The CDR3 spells CASSLTGPGNQPQHF. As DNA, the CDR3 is TGTGCCAGCAGCTTAACTGGGCCCGGCAATCAGCCCCAGCATTTT.

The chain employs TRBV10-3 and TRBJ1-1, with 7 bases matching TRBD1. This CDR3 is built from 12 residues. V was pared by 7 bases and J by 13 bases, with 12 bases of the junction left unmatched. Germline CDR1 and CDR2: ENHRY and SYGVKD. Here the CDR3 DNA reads TGTGCCATCAAGGGGGCGGACGAAGTAGGTTTCTTT. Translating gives CAIKGADEVGFF.

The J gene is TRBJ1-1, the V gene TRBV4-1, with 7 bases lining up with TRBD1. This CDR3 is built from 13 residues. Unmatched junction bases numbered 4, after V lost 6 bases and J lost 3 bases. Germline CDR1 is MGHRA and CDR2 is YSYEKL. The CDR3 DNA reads TGCGCCAGCAGTCGCACAGGGGACACTGAAGCTTTCTTT. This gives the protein CASSRTGDTEAFF.